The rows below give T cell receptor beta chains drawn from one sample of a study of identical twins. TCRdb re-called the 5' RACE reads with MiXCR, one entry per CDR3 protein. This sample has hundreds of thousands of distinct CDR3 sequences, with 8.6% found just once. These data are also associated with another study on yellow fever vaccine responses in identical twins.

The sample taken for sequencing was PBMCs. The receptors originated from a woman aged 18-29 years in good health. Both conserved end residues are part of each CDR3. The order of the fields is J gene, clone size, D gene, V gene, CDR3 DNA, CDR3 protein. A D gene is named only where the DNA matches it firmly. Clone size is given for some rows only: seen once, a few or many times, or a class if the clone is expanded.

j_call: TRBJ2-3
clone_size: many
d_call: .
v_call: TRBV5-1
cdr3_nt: TGCGCCAGCAGCTTGGGGGCTAAAACAGATACGCAGTATTTT
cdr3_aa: CASSLGAKTDTQYF

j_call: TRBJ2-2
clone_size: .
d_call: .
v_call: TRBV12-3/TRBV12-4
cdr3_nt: TGTGCCAGCAGTTTACAGGGTCACTCCGGGGAGCTGTTTTTT
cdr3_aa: CASSLQGHSGELFF

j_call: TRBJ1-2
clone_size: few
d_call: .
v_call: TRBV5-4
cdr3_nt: TGTGCCACCCTGAGGGGGGGAGCTAACTATGGCTACACCTTC
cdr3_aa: CATLRGGANYGYTF

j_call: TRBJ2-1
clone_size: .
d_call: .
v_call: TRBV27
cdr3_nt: TGTGCCAGCAGTCCATCGGGACTTCTGCCCCGGGCCTCCTACAATGAGCAGTTCTTC
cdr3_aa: CASSPSGLLPRASYNEQFF

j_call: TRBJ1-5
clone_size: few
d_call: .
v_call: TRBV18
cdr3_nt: TGTGCCAGCTCACCAGGTCCCCAGATTAGCAATCAGCCCCAGCATTTT
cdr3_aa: CASSPGPQISNQPQHF

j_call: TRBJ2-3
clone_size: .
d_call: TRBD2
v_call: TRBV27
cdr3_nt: TGTGCCAGCAGCCCGATCCTAGCGGAGAGCACAGATACGCAGTATTTT
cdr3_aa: CASSPILAESTDTQYF

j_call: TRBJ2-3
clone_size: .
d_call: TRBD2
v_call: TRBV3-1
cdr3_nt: TGTGCCAGCAGCATCACTAGCGCAGCAGATACGCAGTATTTT
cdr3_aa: CASSITSAADTQYF

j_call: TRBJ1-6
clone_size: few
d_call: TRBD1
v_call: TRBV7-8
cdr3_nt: TGTGCCAGCAGCTTAGAACAGGGGTATTCACCCCTCCACTTT
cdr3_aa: CASSLEQGYSPLHF

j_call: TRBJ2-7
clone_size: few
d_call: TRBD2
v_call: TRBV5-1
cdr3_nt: TGCGCCAGCAGCTTGGGGGGACTAGCGGGACTCTACGAGCAGTACTTC
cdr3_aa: CASSLGGLAGLYEQYF

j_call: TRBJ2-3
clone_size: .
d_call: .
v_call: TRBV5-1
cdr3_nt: TGCGCCAGCAGCCTCGACGGACAGCTAGACTCTAGCACAGATACGCAGTATTTT
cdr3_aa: CASSLDGQLDSSTDTQYF

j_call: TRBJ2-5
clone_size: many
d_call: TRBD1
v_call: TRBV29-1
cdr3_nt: TGCAGCGGAGGGGGACAGCAAGAGACCCAGTACTTC
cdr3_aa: CSGGGQQETQYF

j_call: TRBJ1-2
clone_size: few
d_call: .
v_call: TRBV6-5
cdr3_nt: TGTGCCAGCAGTTACCAAGGCAGCGGAGGCTACACCTTC
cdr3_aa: CASSYQGSGGYTF

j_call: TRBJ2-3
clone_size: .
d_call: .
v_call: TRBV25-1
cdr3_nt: TGTGCCAGCAGTCCATCCACCCGGACAGGCACAGATACGCAGTATTTT
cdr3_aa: CASSPSTRTGTDTQYF

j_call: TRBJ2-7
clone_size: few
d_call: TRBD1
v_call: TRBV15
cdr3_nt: TGTGCCACCAGCAGAGATCCGGGACAGGGGGGCAACGAGCAGTACTTC
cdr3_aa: CATSRDPGQGGNEQYF

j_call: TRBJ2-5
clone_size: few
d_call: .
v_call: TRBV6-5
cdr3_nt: TGTGCCAGCAGTTACTCAGGCTGGGGAGAGACCCAGTACTTC
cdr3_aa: CASSYSGWGETQYF

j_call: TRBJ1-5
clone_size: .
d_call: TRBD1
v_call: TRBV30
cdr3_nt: TGTGCCTGGAGTGGGAGGGGGCTGTACAATCAGCCCCAGCATTTT
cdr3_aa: CAWSGRGLYNQPQHF

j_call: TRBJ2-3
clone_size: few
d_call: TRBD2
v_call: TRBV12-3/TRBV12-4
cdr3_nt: TGTGCCAGCACGCGGGCTAGCGGGGGGACCCGCACAGATACGCAGTATTTT
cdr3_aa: CASTRASGGTRTDTQYF

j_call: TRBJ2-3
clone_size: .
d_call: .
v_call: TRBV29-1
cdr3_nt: TGCAGCGTGGATACCGGTAACACAGATACGCAGTATTTT
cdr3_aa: CSVDTGNTDTQYF

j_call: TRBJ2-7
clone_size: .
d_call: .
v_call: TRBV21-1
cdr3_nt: TGTGCCAGCAGCAAAGTCAGTGACTACCACTCTAGCGGGAGTACGGGCGAGCAGTACTTC
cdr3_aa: CASSKVSDYHSSGSTGEQYF

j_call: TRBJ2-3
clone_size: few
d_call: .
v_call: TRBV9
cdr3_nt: TGTGCCAGCAGCACTCCACCCGTCCCGACGCAGTATTTT
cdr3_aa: CASSTPPVPTQYF

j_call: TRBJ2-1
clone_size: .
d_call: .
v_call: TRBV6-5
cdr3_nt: TGTGCCAGCAGTTACTCCGGGACAAACCATGAGCAGTTCTTC
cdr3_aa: CASSYSGTNHEQFF